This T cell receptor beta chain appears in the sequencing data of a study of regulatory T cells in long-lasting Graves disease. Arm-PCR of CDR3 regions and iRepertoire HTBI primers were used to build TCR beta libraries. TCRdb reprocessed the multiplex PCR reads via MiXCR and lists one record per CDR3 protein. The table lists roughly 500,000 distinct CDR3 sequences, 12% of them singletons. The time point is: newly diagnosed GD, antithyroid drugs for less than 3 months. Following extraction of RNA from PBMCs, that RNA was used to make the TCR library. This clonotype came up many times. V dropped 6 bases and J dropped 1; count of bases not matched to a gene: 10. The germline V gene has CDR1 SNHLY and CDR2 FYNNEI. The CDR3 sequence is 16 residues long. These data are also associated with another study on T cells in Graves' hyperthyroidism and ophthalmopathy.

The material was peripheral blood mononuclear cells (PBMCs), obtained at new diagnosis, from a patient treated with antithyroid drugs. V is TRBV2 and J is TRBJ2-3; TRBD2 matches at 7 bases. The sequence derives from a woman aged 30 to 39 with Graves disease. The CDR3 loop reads CASRALGGMGTDTQYF. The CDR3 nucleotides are TGTGCCAGCAGAGCCCTCGGGGGGATGGGCACAGATACGCAGTATTTT.